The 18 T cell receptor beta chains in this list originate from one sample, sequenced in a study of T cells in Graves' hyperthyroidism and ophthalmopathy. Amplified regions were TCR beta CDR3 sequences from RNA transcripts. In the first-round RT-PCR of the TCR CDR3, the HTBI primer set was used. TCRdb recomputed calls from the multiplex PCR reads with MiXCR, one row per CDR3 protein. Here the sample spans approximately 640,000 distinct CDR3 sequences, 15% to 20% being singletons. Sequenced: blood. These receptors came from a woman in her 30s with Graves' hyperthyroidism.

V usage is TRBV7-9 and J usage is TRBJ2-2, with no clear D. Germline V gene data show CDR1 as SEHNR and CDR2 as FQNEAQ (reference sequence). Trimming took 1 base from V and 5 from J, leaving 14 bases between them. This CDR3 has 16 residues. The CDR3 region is CASSLVLGLWTGELFF. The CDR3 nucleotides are TGTGCCAGCAGCTTAGTGTTGGGGTTGTGGACCGGGGAGCTGTTTTTT.

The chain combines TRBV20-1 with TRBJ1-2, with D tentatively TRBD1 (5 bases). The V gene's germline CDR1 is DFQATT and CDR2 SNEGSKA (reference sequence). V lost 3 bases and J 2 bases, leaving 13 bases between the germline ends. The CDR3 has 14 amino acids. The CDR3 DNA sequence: TGCAGTGCTAGTGCGGGGGGGGGGAACTATGGCTACACCTTC. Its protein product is CSASAGGGNYGYTF.

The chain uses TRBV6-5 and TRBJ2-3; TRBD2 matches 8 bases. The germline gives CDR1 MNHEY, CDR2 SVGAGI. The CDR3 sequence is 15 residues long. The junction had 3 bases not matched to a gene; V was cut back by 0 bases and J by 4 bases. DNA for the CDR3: TGTGCCAGCAGTTACTCAGCGGGAGTGGCAGATACGCAGTATTTT. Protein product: CASSYSAGVADTQYF.

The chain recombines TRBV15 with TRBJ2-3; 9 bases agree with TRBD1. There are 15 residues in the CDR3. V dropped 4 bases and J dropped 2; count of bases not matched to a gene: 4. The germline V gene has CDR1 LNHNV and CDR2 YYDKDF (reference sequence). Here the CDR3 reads CATSIRTGVTDTQYF. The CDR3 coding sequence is TGTGCCACCAGCATCAGGACAGGGGTCACAGATACGCAGTATTTT.

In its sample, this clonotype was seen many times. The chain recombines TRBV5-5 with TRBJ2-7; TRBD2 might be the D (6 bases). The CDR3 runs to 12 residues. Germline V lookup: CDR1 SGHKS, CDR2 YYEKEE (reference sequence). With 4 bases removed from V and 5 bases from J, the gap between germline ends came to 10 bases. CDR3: CASSTGGDEQYF. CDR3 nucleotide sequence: TGTGCCAGCAGCACTGGCGGGGACGAGCAGTACTTC.

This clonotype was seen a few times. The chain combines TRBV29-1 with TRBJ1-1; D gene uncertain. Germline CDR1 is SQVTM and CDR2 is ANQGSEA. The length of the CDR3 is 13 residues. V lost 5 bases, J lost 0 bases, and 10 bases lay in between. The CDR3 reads CSVLEGLNTEAFF. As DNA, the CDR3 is TGCAGCGTTCTGGAAGGTTTGAACACTGAAGCTTTCTTT. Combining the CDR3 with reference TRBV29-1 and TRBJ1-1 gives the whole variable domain SAVISQKPSRDICQRGTSLTIQCQVDSQVTMMFWYRQQPGQSLTLIATANQGSEATYESGFVIDKFPISRPNLTFSTLTVSNMSPEDSSIYLCSVLEGLNTEAFFGQGTRLTVV.

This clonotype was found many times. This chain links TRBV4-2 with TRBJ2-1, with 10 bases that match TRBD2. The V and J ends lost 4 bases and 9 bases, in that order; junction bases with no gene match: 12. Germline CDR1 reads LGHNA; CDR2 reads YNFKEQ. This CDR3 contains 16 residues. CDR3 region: CASSLRTSGKAGEQFF. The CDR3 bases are TGTGCCAGCAGCCTACGTACTAGCGGGAAAGCGGGTGAGCAGTTCTTC.

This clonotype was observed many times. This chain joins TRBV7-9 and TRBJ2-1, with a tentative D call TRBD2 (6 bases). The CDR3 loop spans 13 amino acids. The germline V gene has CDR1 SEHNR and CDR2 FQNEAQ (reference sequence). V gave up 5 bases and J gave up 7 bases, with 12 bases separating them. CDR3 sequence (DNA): TGTGCCAGCAGCCGGCGGGAATCGAATGAGCAGTTCTTC. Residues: CASSRRESNEQFF.

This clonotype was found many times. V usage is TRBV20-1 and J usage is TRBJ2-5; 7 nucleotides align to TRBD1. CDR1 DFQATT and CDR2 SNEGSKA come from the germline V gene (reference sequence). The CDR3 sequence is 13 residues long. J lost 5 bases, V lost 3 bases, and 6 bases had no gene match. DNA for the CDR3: TGCAGTGCTAGTATAAGGGACAGCGAGACCCAGTACTTC. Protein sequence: CSASIRDSETQYF.

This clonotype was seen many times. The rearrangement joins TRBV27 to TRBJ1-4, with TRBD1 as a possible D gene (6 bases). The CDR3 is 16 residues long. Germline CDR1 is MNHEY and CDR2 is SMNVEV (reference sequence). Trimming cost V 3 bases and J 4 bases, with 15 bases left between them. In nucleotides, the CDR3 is TGTGCCAGCAGTTTTCTCGGACAGACAGATAATGAAAAACTGTTTTTT. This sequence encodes CASSFLGQTDNEKLFF.

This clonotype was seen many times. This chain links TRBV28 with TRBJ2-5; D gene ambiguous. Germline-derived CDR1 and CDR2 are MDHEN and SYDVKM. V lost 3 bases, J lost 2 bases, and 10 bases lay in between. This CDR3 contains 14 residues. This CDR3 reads CASSFFRVQETQYF. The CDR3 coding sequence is TGTGCCAGCAGTTTCTTTCGGGTACAAGAGACCCAGTACTTC.

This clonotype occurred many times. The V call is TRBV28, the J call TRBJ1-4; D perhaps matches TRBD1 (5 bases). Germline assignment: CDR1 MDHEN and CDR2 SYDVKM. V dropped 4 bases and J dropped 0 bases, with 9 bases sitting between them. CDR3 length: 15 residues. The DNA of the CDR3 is TGTGCCAGCAGTTCGTACAGGTCAACTAATGAAAAACTGTTTTTT. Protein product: CASSSYRSTNEKLFF.

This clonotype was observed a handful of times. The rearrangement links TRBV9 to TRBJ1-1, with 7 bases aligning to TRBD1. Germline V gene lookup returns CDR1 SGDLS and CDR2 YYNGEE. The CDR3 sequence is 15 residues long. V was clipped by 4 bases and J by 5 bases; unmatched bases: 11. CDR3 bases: TGTGCCAGCAGCTCTAGGACAGGTTCAGGAACTGAAGCTTTCTTT. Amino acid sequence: CASSSRTGSGTEAFF. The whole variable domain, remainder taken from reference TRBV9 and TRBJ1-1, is DSGVTQTPKHLITATGQRVTLRCSPRSGDLSVYWYQQSLDQGLQFLIQYYNGEERAKGNILERFSAQQFPDLHSELNLSSLELGDSALYFCASSSRTGSGTEAFFGQGTRLTVV.

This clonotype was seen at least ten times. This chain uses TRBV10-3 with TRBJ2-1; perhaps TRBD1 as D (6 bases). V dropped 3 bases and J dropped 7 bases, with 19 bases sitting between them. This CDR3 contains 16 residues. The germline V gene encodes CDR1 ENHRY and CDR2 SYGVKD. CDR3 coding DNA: TGTGCCATCAGTGACCCGAACCGGGACGGACAGAATGAGCAGTTCTTC. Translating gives CAISDPNRDGQNEQFF.

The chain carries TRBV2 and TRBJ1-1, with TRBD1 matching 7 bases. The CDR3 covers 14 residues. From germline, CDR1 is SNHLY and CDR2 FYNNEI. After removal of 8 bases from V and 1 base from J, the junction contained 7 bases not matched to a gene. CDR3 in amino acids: CASQGTAENTEAFF. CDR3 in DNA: TGTGCCAGCCAGGGGACAGCAGAGAACACTGAAGCTTTCTTT.

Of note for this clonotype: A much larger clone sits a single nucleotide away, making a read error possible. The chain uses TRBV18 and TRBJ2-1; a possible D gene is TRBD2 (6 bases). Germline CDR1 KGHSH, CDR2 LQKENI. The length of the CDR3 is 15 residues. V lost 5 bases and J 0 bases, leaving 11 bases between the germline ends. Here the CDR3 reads CASSWGLDSYNEQFF. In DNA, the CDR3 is TGTGCCAGCTCATGGGGACTGGACTCCTACAATGAGCAGTTCTTC.

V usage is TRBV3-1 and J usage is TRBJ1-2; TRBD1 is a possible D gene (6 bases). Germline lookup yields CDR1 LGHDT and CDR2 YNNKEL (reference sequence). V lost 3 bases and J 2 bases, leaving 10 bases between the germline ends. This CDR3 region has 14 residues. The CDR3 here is CASSHRQVNYGYTF. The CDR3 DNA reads TGTGCCAGCAGCCATAGACAGGTGAACTATGGCTACACCTTC.

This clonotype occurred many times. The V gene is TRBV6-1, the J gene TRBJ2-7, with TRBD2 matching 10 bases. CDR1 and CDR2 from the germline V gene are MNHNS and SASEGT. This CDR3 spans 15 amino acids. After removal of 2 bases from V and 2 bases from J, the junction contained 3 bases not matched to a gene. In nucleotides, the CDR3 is TGTGCCAGCAGTGAATTAAGCGGGAGGGCCTACGAGCAGTACTTC. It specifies CASSELSGRAYEQYF.